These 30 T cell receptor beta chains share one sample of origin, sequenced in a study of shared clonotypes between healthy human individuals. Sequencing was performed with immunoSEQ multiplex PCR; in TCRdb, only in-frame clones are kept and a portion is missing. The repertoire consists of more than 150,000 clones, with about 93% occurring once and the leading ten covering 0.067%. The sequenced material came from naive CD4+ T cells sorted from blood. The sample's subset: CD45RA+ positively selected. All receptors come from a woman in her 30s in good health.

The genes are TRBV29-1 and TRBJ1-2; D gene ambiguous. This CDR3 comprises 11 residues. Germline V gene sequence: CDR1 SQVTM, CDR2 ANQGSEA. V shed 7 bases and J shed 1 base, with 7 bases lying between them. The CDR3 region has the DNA TGCAGCGCCTTCGATAACTATGGCTACACCTTC. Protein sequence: CSAFDNYGYTF. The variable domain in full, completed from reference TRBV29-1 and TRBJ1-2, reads SAVISQKPSRDICQRGTSLTIQCQVDSQVTMMFWYRQQPGQSLTLIATANQGSEATYESGFVIDKFPISRPNLTFSTLTVSNMSPEDSSIYLCSAFDNYGYTFGSGTRLTVV.

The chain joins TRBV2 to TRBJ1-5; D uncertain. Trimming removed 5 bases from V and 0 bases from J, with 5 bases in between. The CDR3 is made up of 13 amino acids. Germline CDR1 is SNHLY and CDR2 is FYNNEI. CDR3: CASSFDSNQPQHF. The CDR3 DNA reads TGTGCCAGCAGTTTTGATAGCAATCAGCCCCAGCATTTT.

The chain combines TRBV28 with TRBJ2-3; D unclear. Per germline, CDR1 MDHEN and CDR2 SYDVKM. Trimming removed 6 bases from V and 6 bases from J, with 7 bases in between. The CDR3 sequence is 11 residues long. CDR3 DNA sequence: TGTGCCAGCAGCTTGCGGGATACGCAGTATTTT. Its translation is CASSLRDTQYF. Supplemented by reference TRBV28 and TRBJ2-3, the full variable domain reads DVKVTQSSRYLVKRTGEKVFLECVQDMDHENMFWYRQDPGLGLRLIYFSYDVKMKEKGDIPEGYSVSREKKERFSLILESASTNQTSMYLCASSLRDTQYFGPGTRLTVL.

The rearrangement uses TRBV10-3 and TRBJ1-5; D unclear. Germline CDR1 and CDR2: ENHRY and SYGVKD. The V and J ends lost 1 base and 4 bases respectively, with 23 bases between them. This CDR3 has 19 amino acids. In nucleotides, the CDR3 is TGTGCCATCAGTGAGTATTACGGCGGGAACGTGGGTCAGAATCAGCCCCAGCATTTT. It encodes CAISEYYGGNVGQNQPQHF.

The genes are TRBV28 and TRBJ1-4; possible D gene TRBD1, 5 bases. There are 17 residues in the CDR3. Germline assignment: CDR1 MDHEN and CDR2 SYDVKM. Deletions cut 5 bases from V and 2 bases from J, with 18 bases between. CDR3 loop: CASSQPLAGNTNEKLFF. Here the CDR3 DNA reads TGTGCCAGCAGTCAACCCCTGGCAGGGAACACTAATGAAAAACTGTTTTTT.

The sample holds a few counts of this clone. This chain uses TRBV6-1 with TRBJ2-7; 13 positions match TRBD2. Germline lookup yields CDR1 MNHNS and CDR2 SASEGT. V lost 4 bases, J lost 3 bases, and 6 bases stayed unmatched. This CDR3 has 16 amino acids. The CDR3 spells CASSGTSGRVFYEQYF. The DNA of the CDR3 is TGTGCCAGCAGTGGGACTAGCGGGAGAGTTTTCTACGAGCAGTACTTC.

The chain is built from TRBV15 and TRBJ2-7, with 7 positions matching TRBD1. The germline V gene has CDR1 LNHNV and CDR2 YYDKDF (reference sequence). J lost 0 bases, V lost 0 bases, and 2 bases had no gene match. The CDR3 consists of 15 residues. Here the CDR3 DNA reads TGTGCCACCAGCAGAGAGAGGGACAGCTCCTACGAGCAGTACTTC. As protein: CATSRERDSSYEQYF.

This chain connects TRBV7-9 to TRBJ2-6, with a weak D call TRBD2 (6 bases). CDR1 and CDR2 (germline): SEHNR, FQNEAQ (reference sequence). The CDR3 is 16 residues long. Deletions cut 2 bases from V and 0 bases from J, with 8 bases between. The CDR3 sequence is CASSLRRDSGANVLTF. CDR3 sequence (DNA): TGTGCCAGCAGCTTAAGGAGGGACTCTGGGGCCAACGTCCTGACTTTC.

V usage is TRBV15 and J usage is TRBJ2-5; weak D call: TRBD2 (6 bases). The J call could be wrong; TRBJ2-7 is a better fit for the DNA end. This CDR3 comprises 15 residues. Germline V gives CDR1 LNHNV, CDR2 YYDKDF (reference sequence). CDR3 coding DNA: TGTGCCACCAGCAGGGGACGGGAGAGCTCCTACGAGCAGTACTTC. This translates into CATSRGRESSYEQYF.

CDR3 loop: CASSIHARGRQQETQYF. The DNA for the CDR3 is TGTGCCAGTAGTATTCATGCCCGGGGGCGACAACAAGAGACCCAGTACTTC. V and J are TRBV19 and TRBJ2-5, with D possibly being TRBD1 or TRBD2 (6 bases each). This CDR3 contains 17 residues. Looked up from germline, CDR1 is LNHDA and CDR2 is SQIVND (reference sequence). V lost 3 bases and J 2 bases, leaving 19 bases between the germline ends.

The CDR3 sequence: CASSLRQGADYEQYF. The CDR3 DNA reads TGTGCCAGCAGTTTAAGACAGGGGGCGGATTACGAGCAGTACTTC. V and J are TRBV27 and TRBJ2-7; 10 bases line up with TRBD1. From germline, CDR1 is MNHEY and CDR2 SMNVEV (reference sequence). J gave up 4 bases and V 2 bases, and 5 bases lay outside the gene matches. The CDR3 runs to 15 residues.

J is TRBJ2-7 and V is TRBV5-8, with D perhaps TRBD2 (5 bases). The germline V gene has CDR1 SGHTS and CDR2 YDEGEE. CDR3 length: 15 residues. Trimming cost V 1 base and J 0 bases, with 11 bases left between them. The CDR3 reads CASSLIGISSYEQYF. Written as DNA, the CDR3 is TGTGCCAGCAGCTTGATCGGGATCTCCTCCTACGAGCAGTACTTC.

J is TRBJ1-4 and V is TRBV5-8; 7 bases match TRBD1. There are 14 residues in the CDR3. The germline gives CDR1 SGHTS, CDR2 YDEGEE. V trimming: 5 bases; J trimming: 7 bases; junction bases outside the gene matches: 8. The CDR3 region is CASRRPQGGEKLFF. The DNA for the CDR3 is TGTGCCAGCAGACGACCCCAGGGGGGTGAAAAACTGTTTTTT. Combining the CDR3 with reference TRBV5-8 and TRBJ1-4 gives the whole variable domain EAGVTQSPTHLIKTRGQQATLRCSPISGHTSVYWYQQALGLGLQFLLWYDEGEERNRGNFPPRFSGRQFPNYSSELNVNALELEDSALYLCASRRPQGGEKLFFGSGTQLSVL.

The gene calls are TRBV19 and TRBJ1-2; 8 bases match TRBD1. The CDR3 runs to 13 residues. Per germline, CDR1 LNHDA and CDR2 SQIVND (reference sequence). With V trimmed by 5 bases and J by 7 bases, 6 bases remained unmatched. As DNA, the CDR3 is TGTGCCAGTAGTCCGGACAGGGTATTTGGCTACACCTTC. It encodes CASSPDRVFGYTF.

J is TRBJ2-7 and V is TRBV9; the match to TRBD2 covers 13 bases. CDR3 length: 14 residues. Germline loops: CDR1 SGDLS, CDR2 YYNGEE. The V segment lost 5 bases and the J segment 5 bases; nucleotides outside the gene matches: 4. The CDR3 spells CASSRTSGSDEQYF. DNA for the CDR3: TGTGCCAGCAGTAGGACTAGCGGGAGTGACGAGCAGTACTTC. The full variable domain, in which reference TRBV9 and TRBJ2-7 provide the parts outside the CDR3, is DSGVTQTPKHLITATGQRVTLRCSPRSGDLSVYWYQQSLDQGLQFLIQYYNGEERAKGNILERFSAQQFPDLHSELNLSSLELGDSALYFCASSRTSGSDEQYFGPGTRLTVT.

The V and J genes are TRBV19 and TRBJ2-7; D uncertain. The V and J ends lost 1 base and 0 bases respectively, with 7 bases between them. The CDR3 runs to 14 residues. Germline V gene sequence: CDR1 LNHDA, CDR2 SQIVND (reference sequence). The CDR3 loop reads CASSIGASSYEQYF. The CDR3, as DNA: TGTGCCAGTAGTATAGGAGCTAGCTCCTACGAGCAGTACTTC.

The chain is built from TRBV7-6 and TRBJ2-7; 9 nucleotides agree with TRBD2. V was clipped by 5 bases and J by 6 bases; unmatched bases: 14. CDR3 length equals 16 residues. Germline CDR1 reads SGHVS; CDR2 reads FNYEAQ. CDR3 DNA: TGTGCCAGCAGCGGGGTTGGTAGCGGGGGCCGGTTCGAGCAGTACTTC. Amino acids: CASSGVGSGGRFEQYF. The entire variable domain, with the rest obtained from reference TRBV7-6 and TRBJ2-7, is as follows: GAGVSQSPRYKVTKRGQDVALRCDPISGHVSLYWYRQALGQGPEFLTYFNYEAQQDKSGLPNDRFSAERPEGSISTLTIQRTEQRDSAMYRCASSGVGSGGRFEQYFGPGTRLTVT.

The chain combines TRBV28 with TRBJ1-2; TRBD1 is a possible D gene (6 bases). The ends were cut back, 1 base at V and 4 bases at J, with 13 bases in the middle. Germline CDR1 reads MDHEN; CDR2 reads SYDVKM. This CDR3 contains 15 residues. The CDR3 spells CASSLFGGGAYGYTF. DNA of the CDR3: TGTGCCAGCAGTTTATTCGGCGGGGGGGCCTATGGCTACACCTTC.

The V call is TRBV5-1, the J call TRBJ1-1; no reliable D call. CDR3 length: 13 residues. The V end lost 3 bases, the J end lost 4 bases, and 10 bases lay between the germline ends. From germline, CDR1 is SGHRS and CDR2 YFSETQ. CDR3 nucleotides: TGCGCCAGCAGCTCCCCGGGAGGCACTGAAGCTTTCTTT. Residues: CASSSPGGTEAFF.

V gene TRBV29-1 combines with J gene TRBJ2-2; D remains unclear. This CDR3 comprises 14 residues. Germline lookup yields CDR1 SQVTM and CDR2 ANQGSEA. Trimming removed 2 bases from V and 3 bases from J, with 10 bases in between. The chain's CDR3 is CSVETRTHTGELFF. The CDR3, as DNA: TGCAGCGTTGAAACCAGGACGCACACCGGGGAGCTGTTTTTT.

The CDR3 is CASSLGLGTGSYEQYF. The CDR3 DNA reads TGTGCCAGCAGTCTAGGGCTCGGGACAGGGTCCTACGAGCAGTACTTC. The chain recombines TRBV28 with TRBJ2-7, with TRBD1 matching 9 bases. CDR3 length: 16 residues. CDR1 is MDHEN and CDR2 is SYDVKM in the germline V gene. With 5 bases clipped from V and 1 base from J, the junction kept 9 bases outside the gene matches.

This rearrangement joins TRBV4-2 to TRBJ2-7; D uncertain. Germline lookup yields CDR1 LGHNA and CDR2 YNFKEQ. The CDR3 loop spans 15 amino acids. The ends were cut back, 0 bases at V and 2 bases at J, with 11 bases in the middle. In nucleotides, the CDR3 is TGTGCCAGCAGCCAAGATGCGGACGCCGCCTACGAGCAGTACTTC. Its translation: CASSQDADAAYEQYF.

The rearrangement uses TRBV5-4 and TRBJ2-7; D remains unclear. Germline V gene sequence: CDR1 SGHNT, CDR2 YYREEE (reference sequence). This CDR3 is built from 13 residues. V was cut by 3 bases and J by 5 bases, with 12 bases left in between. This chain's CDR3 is CASSYPGRDEQYF. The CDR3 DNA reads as TGTGCCAGCAGCTATCCAGGAAGGGACGAGCAGTACTTC.

CDR3 DNA sequence: TGTGCCAGCAGTAGCATGGGACTATCCCAAGAGACCCAGTACTTC. Amino acid sequence: CASSSMGLSQETQYF. This sequence joins TRBV28 and TRBJ2-5; 7 bases fit TRBD2. The CDR3 extends over 15 amino acids. Trimming at V came to 5 bases and at J to 1 base, leaving 7 bases not matched to a gene. From germline, CDR1 is MDHEN and CDR2 SYDVKM.

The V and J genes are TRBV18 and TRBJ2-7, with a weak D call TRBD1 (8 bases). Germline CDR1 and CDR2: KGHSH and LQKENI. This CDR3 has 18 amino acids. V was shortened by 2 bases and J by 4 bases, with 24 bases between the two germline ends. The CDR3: CASSPGDRGLRGAYEQYF. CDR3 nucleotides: TGTGCCAGCTCACCAGGCGACAGGGGATTACGGGGGGCTTACGAGCAGTACTTC.

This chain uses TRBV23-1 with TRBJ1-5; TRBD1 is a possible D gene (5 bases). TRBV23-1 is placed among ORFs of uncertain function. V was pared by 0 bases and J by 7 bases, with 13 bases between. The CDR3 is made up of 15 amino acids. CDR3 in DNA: TGCGCCAGCAGTCAATCAAGGGGCAAGAAGCAGCCCCAGCATTTT. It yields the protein CASSQSRGKKQPQHF.

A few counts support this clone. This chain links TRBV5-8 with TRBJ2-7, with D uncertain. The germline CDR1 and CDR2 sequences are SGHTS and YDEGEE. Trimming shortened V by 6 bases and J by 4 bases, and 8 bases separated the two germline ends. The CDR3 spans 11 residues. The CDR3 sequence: CASNHRYEQYF. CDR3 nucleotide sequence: TGTGCCAGCAACCATCGATACGAGCAGTACTTC. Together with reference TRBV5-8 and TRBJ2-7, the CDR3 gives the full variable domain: EAGVTQSPTHLIKTRGQQATLRCSPISGHTSVYWYQQALGLGLQFLLWYDEGEERNRGNFPPRFSGRQFPNYSSELNVNALELEDSALYLCASNHRYEQYFGPGTRLTVT.

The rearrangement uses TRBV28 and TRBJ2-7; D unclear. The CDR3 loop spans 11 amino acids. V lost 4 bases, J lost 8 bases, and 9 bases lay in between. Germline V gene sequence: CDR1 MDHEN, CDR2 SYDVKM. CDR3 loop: CASSWAEKQYF. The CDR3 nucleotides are TGTGCCAGCAGTTGGGCAGAGAAGCAGTACTTC. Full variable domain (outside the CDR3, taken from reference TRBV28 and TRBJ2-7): DVKVTQSSRYLVKRTGEKVFLECVQDMDHENMFWYRQDPGLGLRLIYFSYDVKMKEKGDIPEGYSVSREKKERFSLILESASTNQTSMYLCASSWAEKQYFGPGTRLTVT.

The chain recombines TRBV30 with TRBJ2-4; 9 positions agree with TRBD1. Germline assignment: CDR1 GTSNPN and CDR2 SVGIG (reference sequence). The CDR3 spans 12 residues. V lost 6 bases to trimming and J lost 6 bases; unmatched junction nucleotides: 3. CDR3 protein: CACDRGGNIQYF. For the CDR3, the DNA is TGTGCCTGTGACAGGGGGGGAAACATTCAGTACTTC.

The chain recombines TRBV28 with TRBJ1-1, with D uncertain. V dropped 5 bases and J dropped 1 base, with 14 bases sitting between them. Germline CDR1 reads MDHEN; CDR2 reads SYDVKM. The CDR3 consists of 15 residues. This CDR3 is CASSPHWVGNTEAFF. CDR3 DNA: TGTGCCAGCAGTCCCCATTGGGTAGGGAACACTGAAGCTTTCTTT.